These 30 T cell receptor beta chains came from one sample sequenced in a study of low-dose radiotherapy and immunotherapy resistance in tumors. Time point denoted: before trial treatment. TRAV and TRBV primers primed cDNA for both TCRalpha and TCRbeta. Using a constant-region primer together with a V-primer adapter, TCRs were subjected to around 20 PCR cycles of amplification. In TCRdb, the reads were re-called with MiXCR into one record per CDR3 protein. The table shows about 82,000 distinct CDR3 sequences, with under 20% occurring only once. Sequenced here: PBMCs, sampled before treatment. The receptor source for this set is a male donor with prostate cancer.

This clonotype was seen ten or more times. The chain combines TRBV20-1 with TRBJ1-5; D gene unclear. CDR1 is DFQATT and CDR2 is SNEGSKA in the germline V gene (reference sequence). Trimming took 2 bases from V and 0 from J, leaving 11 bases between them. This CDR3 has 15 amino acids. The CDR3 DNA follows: TGCAGTGCTAGAAGAGGTGGGAATAGCAATCAGCCCCAGCATTTT. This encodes CSARRGGNSNQPQHF.

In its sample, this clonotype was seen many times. CDR3 protein: CASSENMSQGRSGYTF. CDR3 nucleotides: TGTGCCAGCAGTGAAAATATGTCACAGGGGAGGAGTGGCTACACCTTC. The rearrangement uses TRBV25-1 and TRBJ1-2, with 7 bases that match TRBD1. CDR1 is MGHDK, CDR2 SYGVNS, per germline. This CDR3 contains 16 residues. J was trimmed by 7 bases and V by 2 bases; bases with no gene match: 13.

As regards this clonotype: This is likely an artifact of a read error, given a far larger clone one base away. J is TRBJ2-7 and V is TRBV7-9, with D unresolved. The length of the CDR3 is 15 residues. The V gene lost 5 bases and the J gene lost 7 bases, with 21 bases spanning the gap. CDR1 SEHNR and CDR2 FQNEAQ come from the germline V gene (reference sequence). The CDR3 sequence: CASSDVRAPYNEQYF. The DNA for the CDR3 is TGTGCCAGCAGCGACGTTCGGGCGCCCTACAATGAGCAGTACTTC. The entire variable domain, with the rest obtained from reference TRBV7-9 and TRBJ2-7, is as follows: DTGVSQNPRHKITKRGQNVTFRCDPISEHNRLYWYRQTLGQGPEFLTYFQNEAQLEKSRLLSDRFSAERPKGSFSTLEIQRTEQGDSAMYLCASSDVRAPYNEQYFGPGTRLTVT.

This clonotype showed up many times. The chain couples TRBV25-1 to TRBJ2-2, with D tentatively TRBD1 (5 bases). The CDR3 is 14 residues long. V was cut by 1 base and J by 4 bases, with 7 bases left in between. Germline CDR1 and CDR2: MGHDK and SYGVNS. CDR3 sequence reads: CASSEFGATGELFF. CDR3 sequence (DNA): TGTGCCAGCAGTGAATTTGGGGCCACCGGGGAGCTGTTTTTT.

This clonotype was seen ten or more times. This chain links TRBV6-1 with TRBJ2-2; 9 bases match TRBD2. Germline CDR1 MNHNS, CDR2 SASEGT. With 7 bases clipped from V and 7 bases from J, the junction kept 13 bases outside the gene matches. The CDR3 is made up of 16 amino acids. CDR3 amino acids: CASKSGGGVKNGELFF. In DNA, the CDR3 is TGTGCCAGCAAGTCCGGCGGGGGGGTCAAGAACGGGGAGCTGTTTTTT.

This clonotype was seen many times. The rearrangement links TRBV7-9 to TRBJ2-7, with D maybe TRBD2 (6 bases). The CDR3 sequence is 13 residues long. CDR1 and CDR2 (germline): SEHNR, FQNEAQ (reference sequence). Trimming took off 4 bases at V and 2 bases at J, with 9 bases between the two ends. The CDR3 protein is CASSSGRAYEQYF. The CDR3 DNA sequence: TGTGCCAGCAGCTCCGGGAGAGCCTACGAGCAGTACTTC.

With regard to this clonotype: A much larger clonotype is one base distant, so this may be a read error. CDR3 coding DNA: TGTGCCAGAGGAGCGGGCGGACAGGGCGTCTCCTACAATGAGCAGTTCTTC. Its protein is CARGAGGQGVSYNEQFF. V and J are TRBV19 and TRBJ2-1; 8 bases fit TRBD1. Germline CDR1 and CDR2: LNHDA and SQIVND (reference sequence). The CDR3 has 17 residues. Trimming at V came to 9 bases and at J to 0 bases, leaving 13 bases not matched to a gene.

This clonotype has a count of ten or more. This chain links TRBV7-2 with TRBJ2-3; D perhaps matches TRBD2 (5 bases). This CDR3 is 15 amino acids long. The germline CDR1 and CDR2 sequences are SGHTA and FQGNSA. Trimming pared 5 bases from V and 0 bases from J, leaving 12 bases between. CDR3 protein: CASSVLRVSTDTQYF. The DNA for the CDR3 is TGTGCCAGCAGCGTACTGAGGGTTAGCACAGATACGCAGTATTTT.

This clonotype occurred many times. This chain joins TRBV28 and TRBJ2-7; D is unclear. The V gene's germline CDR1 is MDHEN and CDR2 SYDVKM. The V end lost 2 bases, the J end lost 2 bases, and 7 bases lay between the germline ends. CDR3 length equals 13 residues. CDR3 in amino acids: CASSLGRTYEQYF. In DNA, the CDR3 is TGTGCCAGCAGTTTAGGACGGACCTACGAGCAGTACTTC.

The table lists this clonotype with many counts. Here the CDR3 DNA reads TGTGCCATCAGTAGACGGCCGGGGTCCGAAGAGACCCAGTACTTC. Translated, it gives CAISRRPGSEETQYF. This chain links TRBV10-3 with TRBJ2-5; a weak D match, TRBD2 (5 bases). Trimming left V 5 bases short and J 3 bases short, with 16 bases between. The CDR3 sequence is 15 residues long. Germline CDR1 reads ENHRY; CDR2 reads SYGVKD.

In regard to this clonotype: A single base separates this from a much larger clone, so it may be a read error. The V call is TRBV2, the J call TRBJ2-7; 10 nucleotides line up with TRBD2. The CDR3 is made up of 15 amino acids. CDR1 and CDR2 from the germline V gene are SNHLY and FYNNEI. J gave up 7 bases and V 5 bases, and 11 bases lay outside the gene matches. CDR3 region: CASSLAGVSGSEQYF. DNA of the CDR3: TGTGCCAGCAGTCTAGCGGGAGTCTCGGGGTCTGAGCAGTACTTC.

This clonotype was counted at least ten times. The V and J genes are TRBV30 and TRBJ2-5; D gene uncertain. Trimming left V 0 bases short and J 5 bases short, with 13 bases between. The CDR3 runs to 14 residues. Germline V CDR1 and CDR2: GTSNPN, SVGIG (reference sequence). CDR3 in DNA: TGTGCCTGGAGTGTTAGTCAGGCGGCGGAGACCCAGTACTTC. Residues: CAWSVSQAAETQYF.

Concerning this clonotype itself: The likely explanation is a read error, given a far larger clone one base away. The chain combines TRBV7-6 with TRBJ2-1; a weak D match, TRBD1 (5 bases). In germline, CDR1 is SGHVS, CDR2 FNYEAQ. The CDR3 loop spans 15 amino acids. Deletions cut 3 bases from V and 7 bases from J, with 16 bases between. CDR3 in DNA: TGTGCCAGCAGCTTCGGCAGGGTGGTGCAGAATGAGCAGTTCTTC. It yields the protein CASSFGRVVQNEQFF.

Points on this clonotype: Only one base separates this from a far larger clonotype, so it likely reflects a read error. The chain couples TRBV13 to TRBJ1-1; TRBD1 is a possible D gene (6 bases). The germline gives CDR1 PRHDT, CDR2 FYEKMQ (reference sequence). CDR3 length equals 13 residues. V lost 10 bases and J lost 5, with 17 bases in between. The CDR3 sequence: CANRRQVGTEAFF. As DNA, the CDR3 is TGTGCCAACAGACGACAGGTTGGGACTGAAGCTTTCTTT.

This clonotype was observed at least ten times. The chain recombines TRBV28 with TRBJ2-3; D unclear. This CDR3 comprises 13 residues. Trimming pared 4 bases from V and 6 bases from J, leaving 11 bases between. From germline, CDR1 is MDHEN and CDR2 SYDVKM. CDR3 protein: CASSSRQRDTQYF. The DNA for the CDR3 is TGTGCCAGCAGTTCACGTCAGAGGGATACGCAGTATTTT.

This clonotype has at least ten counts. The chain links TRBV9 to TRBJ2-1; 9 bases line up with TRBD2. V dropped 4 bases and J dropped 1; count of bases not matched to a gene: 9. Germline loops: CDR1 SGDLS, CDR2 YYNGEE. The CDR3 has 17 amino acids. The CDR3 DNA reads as TGTGCCAGCAGCCCACGGGCGGCGGGGGGGTCCTACAATGAGCAGTTCTTC. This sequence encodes CASSPRAAGGSYNEQFF.

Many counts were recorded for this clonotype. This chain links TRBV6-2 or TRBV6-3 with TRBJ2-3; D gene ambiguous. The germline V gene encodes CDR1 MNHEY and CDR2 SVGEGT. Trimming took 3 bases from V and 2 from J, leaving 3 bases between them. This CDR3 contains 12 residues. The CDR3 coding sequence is TGTGCCAGCAGTTATTACACAGATACGCAGTATTTT. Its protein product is CASSYYTDTQYF.

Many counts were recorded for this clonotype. As DNA, the CDR3 is TGCAGTGCTATGGACAGGGGGACTGGGGCCAACGTCCTGACTTTC. This sequence encodes CSAMDRGTGANVLTF. The chain joins TRBV20-1 to TRBJ2-6; the match to TRBD1 covers 10 bases. With 4 bases clipped from V and 2 bases from J, the junction kept 2 bases outside the gene matches. There are 15 residues in the CDR3. Germline lookup yields CDR1 DFQATT and CDR2 SNEGSKA (reference sequence).

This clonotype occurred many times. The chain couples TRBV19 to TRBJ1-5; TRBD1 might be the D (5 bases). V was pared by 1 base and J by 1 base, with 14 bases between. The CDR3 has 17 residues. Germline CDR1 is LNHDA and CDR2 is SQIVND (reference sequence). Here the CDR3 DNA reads TGTGCCAGTAGTATAGGGCGGGGACTTTACAGCAATCAGCCCCAGCATTTT. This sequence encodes CASSIGRGLYSNQPQHF.

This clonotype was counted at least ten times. This CDR3 reads CASSQEWGVGELFF. Here the CDR3 DNA reads TGTGCCAGCAGCCAAGAATGGGGTGTCGGGGAGCTGTTTTTT. V is TRBV14 and J is TRBJ2-2; D is unresolved. Germline V gene lookup returns CDR1 SGHDN and CDR2 FVKESK. The CDR3 totals 14 residues. V lost 0 bases, J lost 7 bases, and 9 bases lay in between.

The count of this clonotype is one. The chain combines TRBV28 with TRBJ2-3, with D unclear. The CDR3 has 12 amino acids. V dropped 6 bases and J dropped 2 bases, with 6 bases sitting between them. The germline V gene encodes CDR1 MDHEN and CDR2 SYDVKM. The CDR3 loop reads CASSGVTDTQYF. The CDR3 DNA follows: TGTGCCAGCAGCGGAGTCACAGATACGCAGTATTTT.

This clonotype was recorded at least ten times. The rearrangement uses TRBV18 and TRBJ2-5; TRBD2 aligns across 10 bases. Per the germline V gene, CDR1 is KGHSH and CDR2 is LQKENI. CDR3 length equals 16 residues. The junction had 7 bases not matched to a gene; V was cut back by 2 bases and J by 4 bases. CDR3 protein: CASSPAVPSGRETQYF. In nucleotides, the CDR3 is TGTGCCAGCTCACCAGCCGTCCCTAGCGGGAGAGAGACCCAGTACTTC.

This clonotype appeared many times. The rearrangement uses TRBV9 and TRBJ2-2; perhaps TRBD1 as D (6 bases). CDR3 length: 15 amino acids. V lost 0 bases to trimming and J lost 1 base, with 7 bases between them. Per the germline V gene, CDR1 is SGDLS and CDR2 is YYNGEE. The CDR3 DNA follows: TGTGCCAGCAGCGTAGGGGGACAGAACACCGGGGAGCTGTTTTTT. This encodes CASSVGGQNTGELFF.

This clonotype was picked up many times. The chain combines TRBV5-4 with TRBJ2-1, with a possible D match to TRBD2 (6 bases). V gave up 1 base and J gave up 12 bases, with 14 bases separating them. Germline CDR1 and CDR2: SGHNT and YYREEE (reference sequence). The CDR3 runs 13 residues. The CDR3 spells CASSLSSGAGQFF. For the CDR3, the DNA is TGTGCCAGCAGCTTGTCTTCGGGAGCTGGGCAGTTCTTC.

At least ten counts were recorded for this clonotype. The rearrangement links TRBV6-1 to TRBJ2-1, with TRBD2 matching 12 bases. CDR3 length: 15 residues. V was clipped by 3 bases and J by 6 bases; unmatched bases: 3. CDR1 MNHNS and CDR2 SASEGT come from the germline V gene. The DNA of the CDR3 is TGTGCCAGCAGTGAGACTAGCGGGAGTGTCAATGAGCAGTTCTTC. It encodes CASSETSGSVNEQFF.

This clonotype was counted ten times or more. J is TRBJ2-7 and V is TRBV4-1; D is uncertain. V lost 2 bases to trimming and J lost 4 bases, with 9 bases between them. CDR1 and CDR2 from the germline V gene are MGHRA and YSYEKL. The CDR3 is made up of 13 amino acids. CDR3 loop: CASSQTVGYEQYF. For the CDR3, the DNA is TGCGCCAGCAGCCAAACGGTAGGGTACGAGCAGTACTTC.

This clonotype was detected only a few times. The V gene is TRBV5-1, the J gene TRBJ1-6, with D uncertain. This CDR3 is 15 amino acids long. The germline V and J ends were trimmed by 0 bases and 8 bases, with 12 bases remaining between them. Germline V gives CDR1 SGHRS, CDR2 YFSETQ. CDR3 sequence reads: CASSLGGKVDSPLHF. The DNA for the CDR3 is TGCGCCAGCAGCTTGGGAGGAAAAGTGGATTCACCCCTCCACTTT. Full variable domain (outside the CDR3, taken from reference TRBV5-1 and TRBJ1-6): KAGVTQTPRYLIKTRGQQVTLSCSPISGHRSVSWYQQTPGQGLQFLFEYFSETQRNKGNFPGRFSGRQFSNSRSEMNVSTLELGDSALYLCASSLGGKVDSPLHFGNGTRLTVT.

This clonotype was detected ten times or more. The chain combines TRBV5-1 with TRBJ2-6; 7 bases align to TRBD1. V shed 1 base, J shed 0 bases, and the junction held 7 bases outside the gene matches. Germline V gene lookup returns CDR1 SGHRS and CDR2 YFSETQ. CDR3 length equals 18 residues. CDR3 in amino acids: CASSLQDRLNSGANVLTF. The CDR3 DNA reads TGCGCCAGCAGCTTGCAGGACAGGTTAAACTCTGGGGCCAACGTCCTGACTTTC.

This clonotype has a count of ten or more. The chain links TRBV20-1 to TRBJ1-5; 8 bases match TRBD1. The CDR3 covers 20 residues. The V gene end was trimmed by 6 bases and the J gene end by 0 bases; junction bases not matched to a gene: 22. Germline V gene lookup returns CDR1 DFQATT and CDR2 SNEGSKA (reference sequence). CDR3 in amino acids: CSAEDLRQGTDFNSNQPQHF. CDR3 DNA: TGCAGTGCCGAGGACCTAAGACAGGGGACCGATTTTAATAGCAATCAGCCCCAGCATTTT.

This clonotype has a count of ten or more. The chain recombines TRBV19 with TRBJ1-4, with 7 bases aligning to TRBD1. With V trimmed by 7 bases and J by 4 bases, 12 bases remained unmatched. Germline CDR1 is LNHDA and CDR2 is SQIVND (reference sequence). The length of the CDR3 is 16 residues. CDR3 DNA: TGTGCCAGTAATCGCCCTCCGGGACAGCGTAATGAAAAACTGTTTTTT. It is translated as CASNRPPGQRNEKLFF.